The 19 T cell receptor beta chains below were found in one sample sequenced in a study of T cells in Graves' hyperthyroidism and ophthalmopathy. From RNA transcripts, TCR beta CDR3 regions were amplified. Carried out on the TCR CDR3, a first-round RT-PCR used the HTBI primer set. Each CDR3 protein gets one entry after TCRdb re-called the multiplex PCR reads with MiXCR. The sample shows fewer than 250,000 distinct CDR3 sequences, approximately 23% of them seen only once. The sequenced sample was blood. The source is a woman aged 40 to 50 with Graves' ophthalmopathy.

The chain combines TRBV6-2 or TRBV6-3 with TRBJ2-5; D is possibly TRBD2 (6 bases). The CDR3 extends over 14 amino acids. V was clipped by 0 bases and J by 5 bases, with 10 bases between them. The V gene's germline CDR1 is MNHEY and CDR2 SVGEGT. CDR3 in amino acids: CASSYSRDSETQYF. The CDR3 nucleotides read TGTGCCAGCAGTTACTCGCGGGATTCGGAGACCCAGTACTTC.

This clonotype showed up just once. The rearrangement joins TRBV27 to TRBJ1-1, with 7 positions matching TRBD1. CDR1 and CDR2 from the germline V gene are MNHEY and SMNVEV (reference sequence). This CDR3 is built from 11 residues. V shed 6 bases and J 10 bases; nucleotides not matched to a gene: 5. CDR3 DNA sequence: TGTGCCAGCAGCCAAGGGGGCTCAGCTTTCTTT. As protein: CASSQGGSAFF.

The chain has TRBV6-1 and TRBJ1-1; D gene ambiguous. CDR1 is MNHNS and CDR2 is SASEGT in the germline V gene. The V gene lost 2 bases and the J gene lost 4 bases, with 17 bases spanning the gap. This CDR3 comprises 16 residues. The CDR3 loop reads CASSELSWVGFTEAFF. As DNA, the CDR3 is TGTGCCAGCAGTGAACTAAGCTGGGTTGGATTCACTGAAGCTTTCTTT.

The chain joins TRBV6-2 or TRBV6-3 to TRBJ2-7; 7 nucleotides align to TRBD2. The germline gives CDR1 MNHEY, CDR2 SVGEGT. The CDR3 sequence is 16 residues long. Trimming removed 3 bases from V and 2 bases from J; junction bases left unmatched: 10. The CDR3 protein is CASSYSGREITYEQYF. The CDR3, as DNA: TGTGCCAGCAGTTATTCCGGGCGGGAGATAACCTACGAGCAGTACTTC.

Many counts were recorded for this clonotype. The chain joins TRBV6-2 or TRBV6-3 to TRBJ2-6, with D perhaps matching TRBD1 (6 bases). Trimming removed 5 bases at V and 2 bases at J, with 10 bases between. The CDR3 runs to 15 residues. The germline gives CDR1 MNHEY, CDR2 SVGEGT. In nucleotides, the CDR3 is TGTGCCAGCAGTACAGGGCCGACTGGGGCCAACGTCCTGACTTTC. As protein: CASSTGPTGANVLTF.

This clonotype was found many times. The J gene is TRBJ2-7, the V gene TRBV7-8; 11 bases fit TRBD2. CDR1 and CDR2 (germline): SGHVS, FQNEAQ. With 2 bases clipped from V and 0 bases from J, the junction kept 6 bases outside the gene matches. This CDR3 has 17 residues. The CDR3 sequence is CASSLTPGLAVSYEQYF. Written as DNA, the CDR3 is TGTGCCAGCAGCTTAACGCCGGGACTAGCGGTCTCCTACGAGCAGTACTTC.

This clonotype has more than one count but fewer than ten. V gene TRBV28 combines with J gene TRBJ1-1; D ambiguous. Germline V lookup: CDR1 MDHEN, CDR2 SYDVKM. This CDR3 comprises 13 residues. V was cut by 4 bases and J by 8 bases, with 14 bases left in between. The CDR3 coding sequence is TGTGCCAGCAGTTCGCCGCCGGGAGGGGAAGCTTTCTTT. It encodes CASSSPPGGEAFF. The whole variable domain, remainder taken from reference TRBV28 and TRBJ1-1, is DVKVTQSSRYLVKRTGEKVFLECVQDMDHENMFWYRQDPGLGLRLIYFSYDVKMKEKGDIPEGYSVSREKKERFSLILESASTNQTSMYLCASSSPPGGEAFFGQGTRLTVV.

This clonotype appeared many times. This rearrangement joins TRBV28 to TRBJ1-1, with D uncertain. The V gene's germline CDR1 is MDHEN and CDR2 SYDVKM. Trimming shortened V by 4 bases and J by 3 bases, and 15 bases separated the two germline ends. The CDR3 has 15 amino acids. Here the CDR3 DNA reads TGTGCCAGCAGTTCGCCGGAGGGTTGGGACACTGAAGCTTTCTTT. Translated, it gives CASSSPEGWDTEAFF.

This clonotype has ten or more counts. This chain joins TRBV20-1 and TRBJ1-5; no firm D call. Germline values: CDR1 DFQATT, CDR2 SNEGSKA (reference sequence). The CDR3 has 14 residues. V was cut by 0 bases and J by 11 bases, with 17 bases left in between. The CDR3, as DNA: TGCAGTGCTAGAGATCCTTTGGGTCCGGGGTCCCAGCATTTT. Residues: CSARDPLGPGSQHF.

The V and J genes are TRBV28 and TRBJ2-2; D is tentatively TRBD1 or TRBD2 (5 bases each). The germline V gene encodes CDR1 MDHEN and CDR2 SYDVKM. V gave up 2 bases and J gave up 5 bases, with 12 bases separating them. The CDR3 is made up of 15 amino acids. The CDR3 DNA reads TGTGCCAGCAGTTTAGGCCCCAGGGAGACCGGGGAGCTGTTTTTT. It encodes CASSLGPRETGELFF.

This clonotype occurred many times. This chain joins TRBV2 and TRBJ1-1, with no clear D. The CDR3 is 12 amino acids. Germline V lookup: CDR1 SNHLY, CDR2 FYNNEI. Between the trimmed V and J ends, which lost 4 bases and 4 bases, there was a span of 7 bases. The CDR3 bases are TGTGCCAGCAGTGCCTGGGGCACTGAAGCTTTCTTT. This codes for CASSAWGTEAFF.

This clonotype has a count of ten or more. The V and J genes are TRBV5-6 and TRBJ1-1; D might be TRBD1 (6 bases). Germline values: CDR1 SGHDT, CDR2 YYEEEE. Trimming left V 5 bases short and J 1 base short, with 15 bases between. CDR3 length: 15 amino acids. CDR3 amino acids: CASSWQGLRNTEAFF. The CDR3 DNA is TGTGCCAGCAGTTGGCAGGGGTTGAGGAACACTGAAGCTTTCTTT. The whole variable domain, filled in from reference TRBV5-6 and TRBJ1-1, reads DAGVTQSPTHLIKTRGQQVTLRCSPKSGHDTVSWYQQALGQGPQFIFQYYEEEERQRGNFPDRFSGHQFPNYSSELNVNALLLGDSALYLCASSWQGLRNTEAFFGQGTRLTVV.

This clonotype was seen repeatedly, ten times or more. The chain carries TRBV6-1 and TRBJ2-7; possible D gene TRBD1, 6 bases. The CDR3 has 15 residues. V lost 8 bases and J 0 bases, leaving 17 bases between the germline ends. CDR1 MNHNS and CDR2 SASEGT come from the germline V gene. CDR3 protein: CASYSGTTNSYEQYF. The CDR3, as DNA: TGTGCCAGCTATTCCGGGACAACTAACTCCTACGAGCAGTACTTC.

This clonotype came up many times. The V and J genes are TRBV2 and TRBJ1-3, with TRBD1 matching over 10 bases. CDR1 and CDR2 (germline): SNHLY, FYNNEI. The CDR3 covers 15 residues. Trimming cost V 6 bases and J 2 bases; bases outside gene matches: 4. The CDR3 sequence: CASSPGTGAGNTIYF. In DNA form, the CDR3 reads TGTGCCAGCAGCCCAGGGACAGGGGCTGGAAACACCATATATTTT.

This clonotype was observed at least ten times. This chain uses TRBV5-1 with TRBJ1-5; 7 bases are shared with TRBD1. The V gene end was trimmed by 1 base and the J gene end by 4 bases; junction bases not matched to a gene: 5. The CDR3 covers 15 residues. Per germline, CDR1 SGHRS and CDR2 YFSETQ. The CDR3 reads CASSLTGTENQPQHF. CDR3 nucleotide sequence: TGCGCCAGCAGCTTGACCGGGACAGAGAATCAGCCCCAGCATTTT. Combining the CDR3 with reference TRBV5-1 and TRBJ1-5 gives the whole variable domain KAGVTQTPRYLIKTRGQQVTLSCSPISGHRSVSWYQQTPGQGLQFLFEYFSETQRNKGNFPGRFSGRQFSNSRSEMNVSTLELGDSALYLCASSLTGTENQPQHFGDGTRLSIL.

This clonotype was seen ten or more times. V and J are TRBV5-1 and TRBJ2-2; TRBD1 is a possible D gene (5 bases). Looked up from germline, CDR1 is SGHRS and CDR2 is YFSETQ. The CDR3 is made up of 15 amino acids. The germline V and J ends were trimmed by 1 base and 2 bases, with 9 bases remaining between them. CDR3 region: CASSLLGDNTGELFF. The CDR3 nucleotides are TGCGCCAGCAGCTTGCTAGGGGATAACACCGGGGAGCTGTTTTTT.

This chain links TRBV19 with TRBJ2-7; D may be TRBD1 or TRBD2 (6 bases each). The V end was cut by 3 bases, the J end by 2 bases, with 17 bases between. The CDR3 runs 16 residues. Germline V gene sequence: CDR1 LNHDA, CDR2 SQIVND (reference sequence). CDR3 DNA sequence: TGTGCCAGTAGTATGTCCGGGGGCGGACGGGCCTACGAGCAGTACTTC. Its translation: CASSMSGGGRAYEQYF.

This clonotype was counted at least ten times. The CDR3 nucleotides are TGTGCCAGCAGCTTAGCAGGATTCTCCTACGAGCAGTACTTC. It translates to CASSLAGFSYEQYF. The chain uses TRBV7-8 and TRBJ2-7; D gene ambiguous. Germline values: CDR1 SGHVS, CDR2 FQNEAQ. There are 14 residues in the CDR3. Trimming cost V 0 bases and J 0 bases, with 6 bases left between them.

This clonotype was seen at least ten times. The CDR3 is CASSLRPFSGKGYEQYF. The CDR3 region has the DNA TGTGCCAGCAGCCTCCGCCCTTTTAGCGGGAAAGGCTACGAGCAGTACTTC. The chain recombines TRBV12-3 or TRBV12-4 with TRBJ2-7; 8 bases map to TRBD2. CDR3 length: 17 amino acids. J was trimmed by 3 bases and V by 6 bases; bases with no gene match: 16.